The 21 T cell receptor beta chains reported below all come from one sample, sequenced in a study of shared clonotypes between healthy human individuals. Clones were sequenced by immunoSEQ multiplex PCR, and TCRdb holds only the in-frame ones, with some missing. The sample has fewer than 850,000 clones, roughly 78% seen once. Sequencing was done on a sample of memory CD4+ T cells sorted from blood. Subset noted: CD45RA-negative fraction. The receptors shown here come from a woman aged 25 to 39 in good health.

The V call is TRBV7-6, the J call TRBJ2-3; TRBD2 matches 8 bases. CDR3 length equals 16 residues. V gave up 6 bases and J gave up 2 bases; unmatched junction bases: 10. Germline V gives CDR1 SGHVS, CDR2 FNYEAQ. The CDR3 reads CASRPSGGGSTDTQYF. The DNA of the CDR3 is TGTGCCAGCAGGCCCTCGGGCGGGGGGTCCACAGATACGCAGTATTTT.

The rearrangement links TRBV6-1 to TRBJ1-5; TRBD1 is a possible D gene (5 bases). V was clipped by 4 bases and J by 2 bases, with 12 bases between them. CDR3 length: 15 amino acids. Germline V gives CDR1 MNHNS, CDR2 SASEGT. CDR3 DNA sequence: TGTGCCAGCAGTGCCGTCGTAGGGGGCAATCAGCCCCAGCATTTT. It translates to CASSAVVGGNQPQHF.

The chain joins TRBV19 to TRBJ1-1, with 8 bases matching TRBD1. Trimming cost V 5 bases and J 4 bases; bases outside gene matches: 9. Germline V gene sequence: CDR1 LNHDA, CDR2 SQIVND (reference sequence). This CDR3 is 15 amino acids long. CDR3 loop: CASSSQGAPGTEAFF. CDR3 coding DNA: TGTGCCAGTAGTTCCCAGGGGGCGCCGGGCACTGAAGCTTTCTTT.

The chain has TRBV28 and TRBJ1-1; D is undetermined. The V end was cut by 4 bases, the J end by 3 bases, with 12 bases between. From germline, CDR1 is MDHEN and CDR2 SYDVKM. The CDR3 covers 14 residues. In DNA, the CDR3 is TGTGCCAGCAGTTCCCAAGGGTCCGACACTGAAGCTTTCTTT. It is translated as CASSSQGSDTEAFF.

Here the CDR3 DNA reads TGTGCCAGCAGTGTTCAGGGTTTCTATGGCTACACCTTC. This sequence encodes CASSVQGFYGYTF. The chain employs TRBV2 and TRBJ1-2; perhaps TRBD1 as D (5 bases). This CDR3 region has 13 residues. From germline, CDR1 is SNHLY and CDR2 FYNNEI. V lost 4 bases and J lost 4, with 10 bases in between.

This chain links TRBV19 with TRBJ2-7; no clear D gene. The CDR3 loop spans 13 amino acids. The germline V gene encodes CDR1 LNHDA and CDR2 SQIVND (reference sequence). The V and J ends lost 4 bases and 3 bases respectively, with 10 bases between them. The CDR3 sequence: CASSNQAFYEQYF. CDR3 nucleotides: TGTGCCAGTAGTAACCAGGCTTTCTACGAGCAGTACTTC.

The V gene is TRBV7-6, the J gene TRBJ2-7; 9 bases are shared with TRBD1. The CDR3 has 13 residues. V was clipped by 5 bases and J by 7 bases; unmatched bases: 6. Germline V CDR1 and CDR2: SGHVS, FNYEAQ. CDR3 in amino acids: CASSMGQGREQYF. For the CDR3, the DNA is TGTGCCAGCAGCATGGGACAGGGCCGGGAGCAGTACTTC.

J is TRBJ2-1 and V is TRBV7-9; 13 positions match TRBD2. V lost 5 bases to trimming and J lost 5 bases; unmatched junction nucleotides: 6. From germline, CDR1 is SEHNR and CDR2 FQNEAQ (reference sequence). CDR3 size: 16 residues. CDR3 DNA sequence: TGTGCCAGCAGCCGCTCCGGGACTAGCGGGAACAATGAGCAGTTCTTC. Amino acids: CASSRSGTSGNNEQFF.

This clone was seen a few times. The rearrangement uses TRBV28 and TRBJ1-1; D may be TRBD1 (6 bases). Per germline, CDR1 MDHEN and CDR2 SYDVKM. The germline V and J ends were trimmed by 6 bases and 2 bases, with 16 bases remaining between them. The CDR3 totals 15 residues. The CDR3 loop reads CASSRHSDSNTEAFF. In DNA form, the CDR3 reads TGTGCCAGCAGCCGACACTCGGACAGCAACACTGAAGCTTTCTTT.

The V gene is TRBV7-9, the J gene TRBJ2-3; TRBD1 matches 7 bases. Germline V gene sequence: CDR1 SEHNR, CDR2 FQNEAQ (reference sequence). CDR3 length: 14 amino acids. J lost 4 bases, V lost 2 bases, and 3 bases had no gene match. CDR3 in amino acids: CASSLSQGADTQYF. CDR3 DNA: TGTGCCAGCAGCTTATCGCAGGGGGCAGATACGCAGTATTTT.

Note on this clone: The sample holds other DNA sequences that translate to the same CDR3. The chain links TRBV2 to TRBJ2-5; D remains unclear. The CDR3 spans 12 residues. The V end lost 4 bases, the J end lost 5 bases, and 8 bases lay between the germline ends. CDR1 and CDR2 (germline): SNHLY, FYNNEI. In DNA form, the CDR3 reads TGTGCCAGCAGTGGCACCCGGGAGACCCAGTACTTC. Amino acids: CASSGTRETQYF. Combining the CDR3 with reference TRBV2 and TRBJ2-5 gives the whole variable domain EPEVTQTPSHQVTQMGQEVILRCVPISNHLYFYWYRQILGQKVEFLVSFYNNEISEKSEIFDDQFSVERPDGSNFTLKIRSTKLEDSAMYFCASSGTRETQYFGPGTRLLVL.

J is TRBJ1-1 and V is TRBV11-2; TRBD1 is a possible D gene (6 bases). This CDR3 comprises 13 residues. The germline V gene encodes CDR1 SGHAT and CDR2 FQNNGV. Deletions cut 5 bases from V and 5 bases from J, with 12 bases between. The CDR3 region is CASSVRGGTEAFF. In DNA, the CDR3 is TGTGCCAGCAGCGTCAGGGGCGGAACTGAAGCTTTCTTT.

In DNA form, the CDR3 reads TGCGCCAGCAGCCTTTTCGGGACAGGGGACTGGGAGACCCAGTACTTC. Residues: CASSLFGTGDWETQYF. The gene calls are TRBV5-1 and TRBJ2-5; TRBD1 agrees at 10 bases. V trimming: 4 bases; J trimming: 5 bases; junction bases outside the gene matches: 11. The CDR3 is 16 residues long. CDR1 is SGHRS, CDR2 YFSETQ, per germline.

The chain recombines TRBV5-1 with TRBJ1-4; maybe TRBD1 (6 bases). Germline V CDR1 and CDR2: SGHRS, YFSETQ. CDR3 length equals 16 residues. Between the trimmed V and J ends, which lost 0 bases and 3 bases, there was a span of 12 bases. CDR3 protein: CASSLVGGLANEKLFF. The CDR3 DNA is TGCGCCAGCAGCTTGGTCGGGGGCTTGGCTAATGAAAAACTGTTTTTT. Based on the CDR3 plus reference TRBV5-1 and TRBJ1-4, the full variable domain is KAGVTQTPRYLIKTRGQQVTLSCSPISGHRSVSWYQQTPGQGLQFLFEYFSETQRNKGNFPGRFSGRQFSNSRSEMNVSTLELGDSALYLCASSLVGGLANEKLFFGSGTQLSVL.

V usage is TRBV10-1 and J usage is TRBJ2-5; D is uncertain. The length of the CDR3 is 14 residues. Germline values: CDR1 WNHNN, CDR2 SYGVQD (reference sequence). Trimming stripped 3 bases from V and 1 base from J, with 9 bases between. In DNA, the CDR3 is TGCGCCAGCAGTGAAAAGGTCGGCCAAGAGACCCAGTACTTC. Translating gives CASSEKVGQETQYF.

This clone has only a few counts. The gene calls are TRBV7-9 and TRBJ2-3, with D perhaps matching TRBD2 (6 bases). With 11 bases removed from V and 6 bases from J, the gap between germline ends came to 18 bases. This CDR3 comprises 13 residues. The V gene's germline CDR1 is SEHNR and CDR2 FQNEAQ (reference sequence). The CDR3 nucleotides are TGTGCCGGCGCCGGGCGGGATAGCGATACGCAGTATTTT. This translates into CAGAGRDSDTQYF.

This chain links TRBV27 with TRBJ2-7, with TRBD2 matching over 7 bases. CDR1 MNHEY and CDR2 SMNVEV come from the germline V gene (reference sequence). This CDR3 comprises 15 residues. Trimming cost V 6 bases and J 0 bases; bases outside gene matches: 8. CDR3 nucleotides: TGTGCCAGCAGGCGACTAGCAGAAAGCTCCTACGAGCAGTACTTC. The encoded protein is CASRRLAESSYEQYF.

The CDR3 DNA is TGCGCCAGCAGTACACTAGCGGGCTACGAGCAGTACTTC. It codes for CASSTLAGYEQYF. This chain links TRBV10-2 with TRBJ2-7, with 9 bases identical to TRBD2. Trimming took 5 bases from V and 3 from J; bases not matched to a gene: 2. The CDR3 totals 13 residues. CDR1 and CDR2 (germline): WSHSY, SAAADI.

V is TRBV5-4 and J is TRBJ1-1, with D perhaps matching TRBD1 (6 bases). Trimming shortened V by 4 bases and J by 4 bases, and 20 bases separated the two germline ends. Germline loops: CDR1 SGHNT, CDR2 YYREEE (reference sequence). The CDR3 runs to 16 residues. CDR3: CASSLQLNARGTEAFF. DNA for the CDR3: TGTGCCAGCAGCCTACAGTTAAACGCCAGGGGCACTGAAGCTTTCTTT.

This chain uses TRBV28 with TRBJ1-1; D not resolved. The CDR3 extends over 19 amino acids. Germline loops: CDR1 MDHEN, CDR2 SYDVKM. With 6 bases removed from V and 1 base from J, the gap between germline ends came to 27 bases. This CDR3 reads CASRPGRKFPPLGNTEAFF. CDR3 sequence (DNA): TGTGCCAGCAGACCGGGCCGTAAATTCCCTCCTCTGGGGAACACTGAAGCTTTCTTT. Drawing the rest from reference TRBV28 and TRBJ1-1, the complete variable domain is DVKVTQSSRYLVKRTGEKVFLECVQDMDHENMFWYRQDPGLGLRLIYFSYDVKMKEKGDIPEGYSVSREKKERFSLILESASTNQTSMYLCASRPGRKFPPLGNTEAFFGQGTRLTVV.

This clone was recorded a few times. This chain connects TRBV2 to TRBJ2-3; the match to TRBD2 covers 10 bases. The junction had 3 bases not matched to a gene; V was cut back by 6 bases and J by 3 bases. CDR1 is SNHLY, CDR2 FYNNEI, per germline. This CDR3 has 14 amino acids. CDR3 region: CASRGGLATDTQYF. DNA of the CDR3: TGTGCCAGCAGAGGGGGACTAGCGACAGATACGCAGTATTTT. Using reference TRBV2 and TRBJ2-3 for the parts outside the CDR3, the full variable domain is EPEVTQTPSHQVTQMGQEVILRCVPISNHLYFYWYRQILGQKVEFLVSFYNNEISEKSEIFDDQFSVERPDGSNFTLKIRSTKLEDSAMYFCASRGGLATDTQYFGPGTRLTVL.